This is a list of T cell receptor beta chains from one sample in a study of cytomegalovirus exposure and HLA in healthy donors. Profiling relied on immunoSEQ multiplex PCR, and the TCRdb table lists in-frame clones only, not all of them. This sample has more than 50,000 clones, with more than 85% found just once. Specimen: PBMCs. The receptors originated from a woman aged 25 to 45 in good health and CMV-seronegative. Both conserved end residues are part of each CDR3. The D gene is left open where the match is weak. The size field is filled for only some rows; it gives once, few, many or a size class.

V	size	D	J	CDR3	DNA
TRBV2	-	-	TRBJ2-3	CASSSGGGTDTQYF	TGTGCCAGCTCCAGCGGAGGGGGCACAGATACGCAGTATTTT
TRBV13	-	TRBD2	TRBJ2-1	CASSPILSSGSTYEQFF	TGTGCCAGCAGCCCCATCCTATCTAGCGGGAGTACGTATGAGCAGTTCTTC
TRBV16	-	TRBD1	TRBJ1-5	CASSLSSRGEGNQPQHF	TGTGCCAGCAGCCTCAGCAGCAGGGGGGAGGGCAATCAGCCCCAGCATTTT
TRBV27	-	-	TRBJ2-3	CAAGDRARSSTDTQYF	TGTGCCGCAGGGGATCGGGCCCGCTCTAGCACAGATACGCAGTATTTT
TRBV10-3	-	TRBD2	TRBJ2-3	CAISGLAGPDTQYF	TGTGCCATCAGTGGACTAGCGGGACCTGATACGCAGTATTTT
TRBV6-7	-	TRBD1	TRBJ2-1	CASRLGGQYNEQFF	TGTGCCAGCAGATTAGGGGGACAGTACAATGAGCAGTTCTTC
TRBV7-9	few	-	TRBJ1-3	CASSFLNTIYF	TGTGCCAGCAGCTTCTTAAACACCATATATTTT
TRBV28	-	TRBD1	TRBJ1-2	CASSPTGRYGYTF	TGTGCCAGCAGTCCGACAGGGCGGTATGGCTACACCTTC
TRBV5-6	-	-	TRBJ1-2	CASSFDYGVGYDYGYTF	TGTGCCAGCAGCTTTGATTACGGGGTTGGATACGACTATGGCTACACCTTC
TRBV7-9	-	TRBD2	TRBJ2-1	CASAGAGEQFF	TGTGCCAGCGCGGGAGCCGGTGAGCAGTTCTTC
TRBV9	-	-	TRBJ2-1	CASSVRPEGTIEQFF	TGTGCCAGCAGCGTGCGCCCGGAGGGTACAATCGAGCAGTTCTTC
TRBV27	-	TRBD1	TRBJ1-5	CASSLGQAYQPQHF	TGTGCCAGCAGTCTTGGACAGGCTTATCAGCCCCAGCATTTT
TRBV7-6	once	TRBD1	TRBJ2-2	CASSLQGANTGELFF	TGTGCCAGCAGCCTACAGGGGGCCAACACCGGGGAGCTGTTTTTT
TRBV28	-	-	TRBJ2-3	CASSAPTSSSDTQYF	TGTGCCAGCAGTGCCCCGACTAGTTCATCAGATACGCAGTATTTT
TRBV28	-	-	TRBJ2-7	CASSRVETYYEQYF	TGTGCCAGCAGCCGGGTCGAGACCTACTACGAGCAGTACTTC
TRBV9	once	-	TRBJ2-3	CASSTSSVNTDTQYF	TGTGCCAGCAGCACGTCTAGCGTCAACACAGATACGCAGTATTTT
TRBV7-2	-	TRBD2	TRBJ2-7	CASSSIRLAGSYEQYF	TGTGCCAGCAGCTCAATCCGGCTAGCGGGATCCTACGAGCAGTACTTC
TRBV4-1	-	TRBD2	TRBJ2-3	CASSQATSGDTDTQYF	TGCGCCAGCAGCCAGGCGACTAGCGGGGACACAGATACGCAGTATTTT
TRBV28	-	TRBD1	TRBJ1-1	CASSPGQGNTEAFF	TGTGCCAGCAGTCCGGGACAGGGTAACACTGAAGCTTTCTTT
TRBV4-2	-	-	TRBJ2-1	CASSQEAGTYNEQFF	TGTGCCAGCAGCCAAGAGGCGGGAACCTACAATGAGCAGTTCTTC
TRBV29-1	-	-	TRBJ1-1	CSVVALGRTEAFF	TGCAGCGTTGTCGCCCTAGGGAGAACTGAAGCTTTCTTT
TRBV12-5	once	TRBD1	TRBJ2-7	CASRLGTGISYEQYF	TGTGCTAGTCGGCTAGGGACAGGGATTTCCTACGAGCAGTACTTC
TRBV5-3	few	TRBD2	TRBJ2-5	CATSSGNQETQYF	TGTGCCACGTCTAGCGGCAACCAGGAGACCCAGTACTTC
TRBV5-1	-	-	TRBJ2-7	CASSLWPEVNSYEQYF	TGCGCCAGCAGCTTATGGCCCGAAGTCAACTCCTACGAGCAGTACTTC
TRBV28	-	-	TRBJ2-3	CASSGLGGLTTDTQYF	TGTGCCAGCAGTGGGCTCGGGGGTTTGACGACAGATACGCAGTATTTT
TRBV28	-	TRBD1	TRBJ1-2	CASSTVTGTGYGYTF	TGTGCCAGCAGTACTGTAACGGGGACAGGGTATGGCTACACCTTC
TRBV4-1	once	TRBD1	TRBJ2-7	CASSQDPGQTYEQYF	TGCGCCAGCAGCCAAGACCCGGGACAGACCTACGAGCAGTACTTC
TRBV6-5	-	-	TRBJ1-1	CASSYSAGQNTEAFF	TGTGCCAGCAGTTACTCCGCAGGGCAAAACACTGAAGCTTTCTTT
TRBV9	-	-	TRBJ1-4	CASSVGQGEKLFF	TGTGCCAGCAGCGTAGGGCAGGGTGAAAAACTGTTTTTT
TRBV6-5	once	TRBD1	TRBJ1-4	CASSPRTGPGEKLFF	TGTGCCAGCAGTCCACGGACAGGCCCTGGGGAAAAACTGTTTTTT
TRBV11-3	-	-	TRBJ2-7	CASSLDLSSSEQYF	TGTGCCAGCAGCTTAGATTTATCGTCCTCCGAGCAGTACTTC
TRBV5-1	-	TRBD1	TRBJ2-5	CASSFGQGMRETQYF	TGCGCCAGCAGCTTCGGACAGGGTATGCGAGAGACCCAGTACTTC
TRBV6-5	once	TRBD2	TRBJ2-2	CASRPGTSAGELFF	TGTGCCAGCAGGCCCGGGACTAGCGCCGGGGAGCTGTTTTTT
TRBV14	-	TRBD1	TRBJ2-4	CASSLRGPQGDIQYF	TGTGCCAGCAGCCTCCGGGGCCCCCAGGGGGACATTCAGTACTTC
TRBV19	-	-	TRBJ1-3	CASSRGQRGFSGNTIYF	TGTGCCAGTAGTAGGGGCCAGAGGGGGTTTTCTGGAAACACCATATATTTT
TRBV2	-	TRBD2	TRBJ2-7	CASSELPAGGAIAYEQYF	TGTGCCAGCAGTGAACTCCCAGCGGGAGGGGCGATAGCCTACGAGCAGTACTTC
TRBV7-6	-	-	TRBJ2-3	CASSPTRDTDTQYF	TGTGCCAGCAGCCCGACGAGGGACACAGATACGCAGTATTTT
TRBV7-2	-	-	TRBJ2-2	CASSLGRGTGELFF	TGTGCCAGCAGCTTGGGACGGGGGACCGGGGAGCTGTTTTTT
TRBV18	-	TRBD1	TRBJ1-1	CASSPTGKGATTEAFF	TGTGCCAGCTCACCAACGGGGAAGGGGGCAACCACTGAAGCTTTCTTT
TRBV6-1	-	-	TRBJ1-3	CASASRGSGNTIYF	TGTGCCAGCGCTTCCAGGGGCTCTGGAAACACCATATATTTT
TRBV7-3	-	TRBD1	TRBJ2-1	CASSMDRGEYNEQFF	TGTGCCAGCAGCATGGACAGGGGCGAATACAATGAGCAGTTCTTC
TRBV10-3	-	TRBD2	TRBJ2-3	CAISELAGLAGAPPDTQYF	TGTGCCATCAGTGAGTTGGCAGGACTAGCGGGAGCCCCCCCAGATACGCAGTATTTT
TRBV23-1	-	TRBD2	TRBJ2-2	CASSPGLAGTGELFF	TGCGCCAGCAGTCCGGGACTAGCCGGCACCGGGGAGCTGTTTTTT
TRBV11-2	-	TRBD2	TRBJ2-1	CASSLAIAGGRGDEQFF	TGTGCCAGCAGCTTAGCGATAGCGGGAGGCCGGGGGGATGAGCAGTTCTTC
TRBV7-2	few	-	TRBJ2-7	CASSSARSYEQYF	TGTGCCAGCAGCTCGGCGCGGTCATACGAGCAGTACTTC
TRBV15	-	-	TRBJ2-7	CATSTTRESVHEQYF	TGTGCCACCAGCACTACCCGGGAGTCTGTGCACGAGCAGTACTTC
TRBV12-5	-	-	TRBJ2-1	CASGLESEHNEQFF	TGTGCTAGTGGTTTGGAGAGCGAGCACAATGAGCAGTTCTTC
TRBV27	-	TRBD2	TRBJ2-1	CASSQGLAGGPGQFF	TGTGCCAGCAGTCAGGGACTAGCGGGAGGCCCAGGTCAGTTCTTC
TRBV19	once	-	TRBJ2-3	CASSIGLVADTQYF	TGTGCCAGTAGTATCGGTTTGGTAGCAGATACGCAGTATTTT
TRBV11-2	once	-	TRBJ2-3	CASSSHRGEGPDTQYF	TGTGCCAGCAGCTCCCACCGGGGTGAGGGCCCAGATACGCAGTATTTT